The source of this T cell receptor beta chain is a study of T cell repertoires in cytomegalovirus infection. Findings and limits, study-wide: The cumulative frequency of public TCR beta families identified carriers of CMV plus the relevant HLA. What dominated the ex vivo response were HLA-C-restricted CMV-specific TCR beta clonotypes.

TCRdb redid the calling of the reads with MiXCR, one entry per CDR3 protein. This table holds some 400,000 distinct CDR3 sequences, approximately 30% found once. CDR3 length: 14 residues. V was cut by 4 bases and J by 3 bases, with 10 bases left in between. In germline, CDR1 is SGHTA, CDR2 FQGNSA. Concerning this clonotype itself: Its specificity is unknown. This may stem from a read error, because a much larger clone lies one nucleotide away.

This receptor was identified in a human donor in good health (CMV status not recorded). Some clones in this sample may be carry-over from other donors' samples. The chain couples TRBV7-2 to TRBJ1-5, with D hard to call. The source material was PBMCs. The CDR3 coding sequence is TGTGCCAGCAGCTCACAGTCATCCAATCAGCCCCAGCATTTT. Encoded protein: CASSSQSSNQPQHF.